The text below deals with one T cell receptor beta chain. It was with a sample-barcoded 5' primer and a J-beta primer mix that a second PCR of roughly 6 to 11 cycles was run. TCRdb analysed the 5' RACE reads with MiXCR anew, one entry per CDR3 protein. This sample has 550,000 to 750,000 distinct CDR3 sequences, with more than 20% found just once. This sample is part of a study of blood T cells in healthy people across ages. This CDR3 spans 12 amino acids. Germline lookup yields CDR1 DFQATT and CDR2 SNEGSKA (reference sequence). The V end was cut by 3 bases, the J end by 10 bases, with 13 bases between.

Material for sequencing was blood. This chain links TRBV20-1 with TRBJ2-1; D perhaps matches TRBD2 (5 bases). The sequence derives from a man aged 70-80 years in good health. The DNA for the CDR3 is TGCAGTGCTAGTAAGGAGGCGGAAGAGCAGTTCTTC. Its translation is CSASKEAEEQFF.